Shown below are 14 T cell receptor beta chains from a single sample sequenced in a study of control samples from healthy donors and cancer patients. Sequencing was performed with immunoSEQ multiplex PCR; in TCRdb, only in-frame clones are kept and a portion is missing. Altogether some 150,000 clones are present, about 90% being singletons, with the ten largest covering less than 8.5%. Material for sequencing was blood. These TCRs come from a man aged 18 to 30 in good health.

This clone was counted once. The V and J genes are TRBV25-1 and TRBJ1-1; 7 bases are a match to TRBD1. V trimming: 6 bases; J trimming: 0 bases; junction bases outside the gene matches: 4. The V gene's germline CDR1 is MGHDK and CDR2 SYGVNS. The CDR3 sequence is 14 residues long. DNA for the CDR3: TGTGCCAGCAGGGAGACAGGGCTGAACACTGAAGCTTTCTTT. This sequence encodes CASRETGLNTEAFF.

This chain joins TRBV27 and TRBJ2-7; 9 positions match TRBD1. This CDR3 spans 15 amino acids. Germline CDR1 reads MNHEY; CDR2 reads SMNVEV (reference sequence). Trimming at V came to 8 bases and at J to 1 base, leaving 9 bases not matched to a gene. The CDR3 loop reads CASHPIGQGSYEQYF. The CDR3 DNA sequence: TGTGCCAGCCATCCTATTGGACAGGGGTCCTACGAGCAGTACTTC.

The V gene is TRBV4-2, the J gene TRBJ2-1; D remains ambiguous. V was clipped by 4 bases and J by 7 bases, with 17 bases between them. The CDR3 runs 15 residues. From germline, CDR1 is LGHNA and CDR2 YNFKEQ. The DNA of the CDR3 is TGTGCCAGCAGCCCCGTGGATAGCATCCATAATGAGCAGTTCTTC. It encodes CASSPVDSIHNEQFF.

This chain uses TRBV5-1 with TRBJ2-1; weak D call: TRBD2 (6 bases). V dropped 1 base and J dropped 2 bases, with 13 bases sitting between them. Germline CDR1 SGHRS, CDR2 YFSETQ. This CDR3 is built from 16 residues. The CDR3, as DNA: TGCGCCAGCAGCTTGCAGGCGGGGCTAGCCTACAATGAGCAGTTCTTC. Encoded protein: CASSLQAGLAYNEQFF.

This chain joins TRBV11-2 and TRBJ1-2; 8 nucleotides line up with TRBD1. Germline CDR1 reads SGHAT; CDR2 reads FQNNGV. V lost 5 bases, J lost 4 bases, and 9 bases stayed unmatched. This CDR3 has 15 amino acids. This chain's CDR3 is CASSPDRALFYGYTF. CDR3 nucleotides: TGTGCCAGCAGCCCGGACAGGGCGTTGTTCTATGGCTACACCTTC.

The V and J genes are TRBV2 and TRBJ2-7; TRBD1 or TRBD2 may be the D gene (5 bases each). V lost 4 bases, J lost 0 bases, and 10 bases lay in between. This CDR3 is built from 14 residues. Germline-derived CDR1 and CDR2 are SNHLY and FYNNEI. CDR3 protein: CASSVRGLSYEQYF. The CDR3, as DNA: TGTGCCAGCAGTGTCCGGGGCCTCTCCTACGAGCAGTACTTC. The variable domain in full, with the rest retrieved from reference TRBV2 and TRBJ2-7, is EPEVTQTPSHQVTQMGQEVILRCVPISNHLYFYWYRQILGQKVEFLVSFYNNEISEKSEIFDDQFSVERPDGSNFTLKIRSTKLEDSAMYFCASSVRGLSYEQYFGPGTRLTVT.

The rearrangement uses TRBV5-1 and TRBJ1-6, with TRBD1 matching over 7 bases. This CDR3 contains 13 residues. Trimming cost V 4 bases and J 8 bases; bases outside gene matches: 3. Germline CDR1 and CDR2: SGHRS and YFSETQ. The CDR3, as DNA: TGCGCCAGCAGCGCCGGGACAGATTCACCCCTCCACTTT. Translating it yields CASSAGTDSPLHF. Full variable domain (rest looked up from reference TRBV5-1 and TRBJ1-6): KAGVTQTPRYLIKTRGQQVTLSCSPISGHRSVSWYQQTPGQGLQFLFEYFSETQRNKGNFPGRFSGRQFSNSRSEMNVSTLELGDSALYLCASSAGTDSPLHFGNGTRLTVT.

This chain links TRBV6-6 with TRBJ1-3; 8 nucleotides agree with TRBD1. CDR1 MNHNY and CDR2 SVGAGI come from the germline V gene (reference sequence). The CDR3 has 14 residues. J gave up 4 bases and V 7 bases, and 6 bases lay outside the gene matches. CDR3 loop: CASNTQGAGNTIYF. The CDR3 DNA sequence: TGTGCCAGCAATACCCAGGGGGCCGGAAACACCATATATTTT.

CDR3 loop: CASSQDPGQGGEKLFF. CDR3 nucleotide sequence: TGTGCCAGCAGCCAAGACCCGGGACAGGGGGGCGAAAAACTGTTTTTT. The V and J genes are TRBV4-2 and TRBJ1-4, with 11 bases fitting TRBD1. The CDR3 loop spans 16 amino acids. Germline loops: CDR1 LGHNA, CDR2 YNFKEQ. V trimming: 0 bases; J trimming: 8 bases; junction bases outside the gene matches: 5.

The V call is TRBV4-2, the J call TRBJ2-7, with 12 positions matching TRBD2. The length of the CDR3 is 16 residues. Germline V lookup: CDR1 LGHNA, CDR2 YNFKEQ. The V and J ends lost 4 bases and 0 bases, in that order; junction bases with no gene match: 4. The CDR3 DNA is TGTGCCAGCAGCCGAGAACTAGCGGGGGGCTCCTACGAGCAGTACTTC. Encoded protein: CASSRELAGGSYEQYF.

The V gene is TRBV7-2, the J gene TRBJ1-4; possibly TRBD1 for D (5 bases). The CDR3 extends over 14 amino acids. Germline CDR1 SGHTA, CDR2 FQGNSA. V lost 0 bases and J 7 bases, leaving 9 bases between the germline ends. This CDR3 is CASSLAGGFEKLFF. CDR3 nucleotides: TGTGCCAGCAGCTTAGCCGGGGGTTTTGAAAAACTGTTTTTT. The whole variable domain, remainder taken from reference TRBV7-2 and TRBJ1-4, is GAGVSQSPSNKVTEKGKDVELRCDPISGHTALYWYRQSLGQGLEFLIYFQGNSAPDKSGLPSDRFSAERTGGSVSTLTIQRTQQEDSAVYLCASSLAGGFEKLFFGSGTQLSVL.

The rearrangement links TRBV24-1 to TRBJ2-1, with D possibly matching TRBD2 (6 bases). Germline CDR1 reads KGHDR; CDR2 reads SFDVKD. CDR3 size: 17 residues. Trimming shortened V by 4 bases and J by 0 bases, and 15 bases separated the two germline ends. CDR3 residues: CATSDPSAGISYNEQFF. CDR3 DNA: TGTGCCACCAGTGACCCGTCGGCGGGAATCTCCTACAATGAGCAGTTCTTC.

The chain combines TRBV19 with TRBJ1-6; 7 bases agree with TRBD1. CDR3 length: 16 residues. CDR1 LNHDA and CDR2 SQIVND come from the germline V gene (reference sequence). V trimming: 3 bases; J trimming: 10 bases; junction bases outside the gene matches: 12. CDR3 loop: CASSILGQSRISPLHF. Here the CDR3 DNA reads TGTGCCAGTAGTATCTTGGGACAGTCCAGAATATCACCCCTCCACTTT.

The chain has TRBV27 and TRBJ1-2; no clear D gene. Germline V gene sequence: CDR1 MNHEY, CDR2 SMNVEV (reference sequence). CDR3 length equals 15 residues. V shed 1 base and J shed 6 bases, with 15 bases lying between them. CDR3 DNA sequence: TGTGCCAGCAGTTTATATTGGCCAGAACAAAATGGCTACACCTTC. This sequence encodes CASSLYWPEQNGYTF.